This T cell receptor (beta chain) derives from a study of response to subunit inactivated influenza vaccine. Broader study findings: Researchers suggested that each seasonal influenza vaccination recruits few new T cells.

Comment on this clonotype: Its antigen is as yet unknown.

Germline V CDR1 and CDR2: ENHRY, SYGVKD. Germline trimming cut 8 bases from V and 2 bases from J; bases unmatched to any gene: 10. The length of the CDR3 is 15 residues. Using its own MiXCR run on the RT-PCR reads, TCRdb lists one record per CDR3 protein. This sample has roughly 620,000 distinct CDR3 sequences, with around 11% found just once. The sample also formed part of further work on T cells expressing NK-cell markers. That report notes: Libraries used 5'RACE template switching adding universal primer site and UMIs. Sorted CD3+CD56-NKG2C+, CD3+CD56+NKG2C- and CD3+CD56+NKG2C+ T cells were the source of the TCR beta repertoires. Each of 6 or 7 donors carried dominant NKG2C+ clonotypes accounting for about 1.0-7.5% of CD8+ T cells.

This receptor was identified in a man in his fifties or sixties who received an inactivated influenza vaccine. The chain combines TRBV10-3 with TRBJ2-7; TRBD1 aligns across 9 bases. The starting material was PBMCs from blood, obtained on the day of vaccination. The chain's CDR3 is CAISKGQGSPYEQYF. In DNA, the CDR3 is TGTGCCATCTCTAAGGGACAGGGATCCCCCTACGAGCAGTACTTC.